The rows below give T cell receptor beta chains drawn from one sample of a study of CD8+ T cells in alopecia areata. TCRdb's table, derived via immunoSEQ multiplex PCR, lists solely in-frame clones and lacks some. The sample contains about 120,000 clones, approximately 60% of which appear only once. The source was CD4+ T cells sorted from blood, collected at week 4, from a patient treated with tofacitinib. The origin of the receptors is a human donor with alopecia areata. Both conserved end residues are part of each CDR3. D genes are given only for firm matches. The size field is filled for only some rows; it gives once, few, many or a size class.

size | D | J | V | DNA | CDR3
once | NA | TRBJ2-7 | TRBV2 | TGTGCCAGCGGGCAATACGAGCAGTACTTC | CASGQYEQYF
few | NA | TRBJ1-5 | TRBV19 | TGTGCCAGTAGCCAGTCGATAGAGGGGGTCAATCAGCCCCAGCATTTT | CASSQSIEGVNQPQHF
NA | NA | TRBJ2-1 | TRBV27 | TGTGCCACTAGGGGTTACGCCCAGGTATGGCAGTTCTTC | CATRGYAQVWQFF
NA | NA | TRBJ2-3 | TRBV2 | TGTGCCAGCAGAGGCGGGCTCAGGGATACGCAGTATTTT | CASRGGLRDTQYF
NA | NA | TRBJ2-3 | TRBV6-6 | TGTGCCAGCAGTTCAGCAGATACGCAGTATTTT | CASSSADTQYF
NA | NA | TRBJ1-6 | TRBV5-5 | TGTGCCAGCAGCTATGACAGTTACCAGGCGTCACCCCTCCACTTT | CASSYDSYQASPLHF
NA | TRBD2 | TRBJ2-7 | TRBV29-1 | TGCAGCGTTTTGTGGCTAGCGGGAGCCTACGAGCAGTACTTC | CSVLWLAGAYEQYF
NA | TRBD2 | TRBJ2-7 | TRBV29-1 | TGCAGCTTTGAGCGGGAGGGTTACGAGCAGTACTTC | CSFEREGYEQYF
few | NA | TRBJ1-3 | TRBV18 | TGTGCCAGCTCACCAGTTCCGGGTCCTCCCTCTGGAAACACCATATATTTT | CASSPVPGPPSGNTIYF
NA | NA | TRBJ2-2 | TRBV15 | TGTGCCACCAGCAGAGATAGTGCCGGGGAGCTGTTTTTT | CATSRDSAGELFF
few | TRBD1 | TRBJ1-4 | TRBV7-6 | TGTGCCAGCAGCCTTCCGACAGGGGGCCGCGAAAAACTGTTTTTT | CASSLPTGGREKLFF
NA | NA | TRBJ2-6 | TRBV30 | TGTGCCGCGGTCGGGGGAGTCGCTGGGGCCAACGTCCTGACTTTC | CAAVGGVAGANVLTF
NA | TRBD2 | TRBJ2-3 | TRBV5-1 | TGCGCCAGCAGCTCCTCCGGGACTAGCGGGAGGGCCGGTACAGATACGCAGTATTTT | CASSSSGTSGRAGTDTQYF
NA | NA | TRBJ2-3 | TRBV6-5 | TGTGCCAGCAGTTACCGCAGGAGCACAGATACGCAGTATTTT | CASSYRRSTDTQYF
NA | NA | TRBJ2-5 | TRBV4-1 | TGCGCCAGCAGCTCCCCAACGGAGACCCAGTACTTC | CASSSPTETQYF
NA | NA | TRBJ2-3 | TRBV4-3 | TGCGCCAGCAGCCAAGTAACACGTCACACAGATACGCAGTATTTT | CASSQVTRHTDTQYF
NA | NA | TRBJ2-3 | TRBV7-2 | TGTGCCAGCAGCTTAGATGGCGCGCGCACAGATACGCAGTATTTT | CASSLDGARTDTQYF
NA | NA | TRBJ2-5 | TRBV29-1 | TGCAGCGTTGAGTTCACAGGCACGAACGGGCCCCAGTACTTC | CSVEFTGTNGPQYF
NA | NA | TRBJ2-1 | TRBV7-2 | TGTGCCAGCAGTCCCAGGGGTAGGAATGAGCAGTTCTTC | CASSPRGRNEQFF
NA | NA | TRBJ1-1 | TRBV27 | TGTGCCAGCCCTTCGGGAAGAACGAACACTGAAGCTTTCTTT | CASPSGRTNTEAFF
few | NA | TRBJ2-5 | TRBV29-1 | TGCAGCGTTGACTCTAGCAGGGAGACCCAGTACTTC | CSVDSSRETQYF
NA | NA | TRBJ2-1 | TRBV30 | TGTGCCTGGAGTTCACTCACTTTAACCAATGAGCAGTTCTTC | CAWSSLTLTNEQFF
NA | NA | TRBJ2-6 | TRBV9 | TGTGCCAGCAGCCAGGGACGCTCTGGGGCCAACGTCCTGACTTTC | CASSQGRSGANVLTF
few | NA | TRBJ2-3 | TRBV9 | TGTGCCAGCAGCGTAGAAGGCAGATCCTTAGATACGCAGTATTTT | CASSVEGRSLDTQYF
few | NA | TRBJ2-4 | TRBV7-2 | TGTGCCAGCAGCAAAAGCGGGCCCAAAAACATTCAGTACTTC | CASSKSGPKNIQYF
few | NA | TRBJ2-6 | TRBV10-3 | TGTGCCATCAGTAGGTCGCGGGAAACAGCGGGGGCCAACGTCCTGACTTTC | CAISRSRETAGANVLTF
once | NA | TRBJ1-2 | TRBV6-5 | TGTGCCAGCAGTTACGGACGATCGCAGGCTGGCTACACCTTC | CASSYGRSQAGYTF
NA | TRBD1 | TRBJ1-1 | TRBV9 | TGTGCCAGCAGCGAGCTACCAGGGGGCCCGGACACTGAAGCTTTCTTT | CASSELPGGPDTEAFF
few | TRBD1 | TRBJ1-4 | TRBV2 | TGTGCCAGCCTGCCCGACAGGGAAAATGAAAAACTGTTTTTT | CASLPDRENEKLFF
NA | NA | TRBJ2-1 | TRBV29-1 | TGCAGCGCGACAGACTCCTACAATGAGCAGTTCTTC | CSATDSYNEQFF
NA | NA | TRBJ2-5 | TRBV9 | TGTGCCAGCAGCCCCCGCGGGGCCCTCGTGGAGACCCAGTACTTC | CASSPRGALVETQYF
NA | NA | TRBJ1-1 | TRBV10-3 | TGTGCCATCAGTGAACCTTTGAACACTGAAGCTTTCTTT | CAISEPLNTEAFF
NA | TRBD1 | TRBJ2-5 | TRBV13 | TGTGCCAGCAGCCCGGGACAGGTGGGGACCCAGTACTTC | CASSPGQVGTQYF
NA | NA | TRBJ2-4 | TRBV7-9 | TGTGCCAGCAGCTTAGTTGGGCAGGCCAAAAACATTCAGTACTTC | CASSLVGQAKNIQYF
NA | NA | TRBJ2-5 | TRBV11-1 | TGTGCCAGCAGCCTCTACTACCAAGAGACCCAGTACTTC | CASSLYYQETQYF
NA | TRBD1 | TRBJ1-4 | TRBV29-1 | TGCAGCGCTTTCAGGGGGAAGGATGAAAAACTGTTTTTT | CSAFRGKDEKLFF
NA | NA | TRBJ1-1 | TRBV20-1 | TGCAGTGCTAGGCACAACACTGAAGCTTTCTTT | CSARHNTEAFF
once | TRBD1 | TRBJ2-5 | TRBV5-1 | TGCGCCAGCAGCCCCGGGACAGGGGGGGAGACCCAGTACTTC | CASSPGTGGETQYF
NA | TRBD2 | TRBJ2-6 | TRBV5-1 | TGCGCCAGCAGCTTGGGGACTCTAGCGGGAAGCTCTGGGGCCAACGTCCTGACTTTC | CASSLGTLAGSSGANVLTF
once | TRBD1 | TRBJ1-2 | TRBV7-2 | TGTGCCAGCAGGACTAATCCGGGACAGACCTATGGCTACACCTTC | CASRTNPGQTYGYTF
NA | NA | TRBJ1-2 | TRBV19 | TGTGCCAGTAGTATTTCCCCGAGGATTAACTATGGCTACACCTTC | CASSISPRINYGYTF
NA | NA | TRBJ1-1 | TRBV30 | TGTGCCTGGAGCATACCTCGACAGCCCATGAACACTGAAGCTTTCTTT | CAWSIPRQPMNTEAFF
once | NA | TRBJ2-1 | TRBV5-6 | TGTGCCAGCAGCTTGGCAGGGGTCTCCTACAATGAGCAGTTCTTC | CASSLAGVSYNEQFF
few | NA | TRBJ2-7 | TRBV5-6 | TGTGCCAGCAGCTCAACCTACGAGCAGTACTTC | CASSSTYEQYF
NA | NA | TRBJ2-2 | TRBV6-5 | TGTGCCAGCAGTTACTCGTGGACTTCGAACACCGGGGAGCTGTTTTTT | CASSYSWTSNTGELFF
NA | TRBD2 | TRBJ2-1 | TRBV10-3 | TGTGCCATCAGTGAGCCCATCGGGACTAGCGGGGCCAATGAGCAGTTCTTC | CAISEPIGTSGANEQFF
NA | NA | TRBJ2-5 | TRBV7-3 | TGTGCCAGCAGCCCCGGGGCAGGGGAGACCCAGTACTTC | CASSPGAGETQYF
NA | NA | TRBJ2-7 | TRBV4-3 | TGCGCCAGCAGCCAAGAGCTGGGCTACGAGCAGTACTTC | CASSQELGYEQYF
NA | NA | TRBJ2-7 | TRBV6-5 | TGTGCCAGCAGCAAGGTGATTGGGGTCTACGAGCAGTACTTC | CASSKVIGVYEQYF
few | NA | TRBJ2-2 | TRBV7-2 | TGTGCCAGCAGCTTAGAACCGATGTCGAACACCGGGGAGCTGTTTTTT | CASSLEPMSNTGELFF
NA | NA | TRBJ1-2 | TRBV4-1 | TGCGCCAGCAGCCAAGAAGGAGGGCGCGGCTACACCTTC | CASSQEGGRGYTF
NA | NA | TRBJ1-2 | TRBV29-1 | TGCAGCGTCGGACGTCTAGGATCTTATGGCTACACCTTC | CSVGRLGSYGYTF
NA | NA | TRBJ2-5 | TRBV29-1 | TGCAGCGTTGAGGCAGGGGCCCAAGAGACCCAGTACTTC | CSVEAGAQETQYF
few | TRBD2 | TRBJ2-1 | TRBV6-5 | TGTGCCAGCCTCGGACTAGAGGTTGAGTTCTTC | CASLGLEVEFF
NA | NA | TRBJ2-7 | TRBV29-1 | TGCAGCGTTGAAGATCCGGACAGCCCCTACGAGCAGTACTTC | CSVEDPDSPYEQYF